This TCR beta chain derives from a study of T cells expressing NK-cell markers (TCRdb year 2020). Background on the whole study: TCR beta-chain repertoires were profiled in sorted CD3+CD56+NKG2C+, CD3+CD56+NKG2C- and CD3+CD56-NKG2C+ T-cell subsets from eight donors. Among the eight sequenced donors, seven were HCMV-seropositive and one was HCMV-seronegative. The study sequenced eight donors, all healthy volunteers chosen at random: three men and five women. Libraries were sequenced as 2 x 150 bp reads on Illumina HiSeq 2000/2500, MiSeq or NextSeq.

Remarks on this clonotype: Its target antigen remains unknown.

What the authors observed across the whole study: Whether the expanded NKG2C-expressing T cell clones were specific for HCMV antigens remained unclear. For several donors, the dominant CD3+CD56+NKG2C+ clonotypes were among the top 10 CD8+ clonotypes and accounted for about 1.0-7.5% of CD8+ T cells. Those dominant clonotypes were again the most abundant among CD3+CD56-NKG2C+ cells in a handful of donors, at roughly 25-65%.

The germline V gene provides CDR1 MGHRA and CDR2 YSYEKL. Taken from cysteine to phenylalanine, the CDR3 has 14 residues. DNA is not on record. Sequencing instrument: Illumina HiSeq 2000. TCR beta cDNA libraries were prepared using 5'RACE template switching, which introduced a universal primer site and unique molecular identifiers. Synthesis of cDNA was primed from the TCR beta constant segment and was followed by two consecutive PCR amplification steps. Turning to the authors' computational methods: MIGEC handled demultiplexing of the reads and grouping by UMI, while MiTCR was used to assemble and quantify clonotypes. To exclude erroneous sequences, only TCR cDNA sequences supported by at least two reads were retained. Downstream repertoire analysis used the tcR package, and clonotypes were matched across fractions by CDR3 nucleotide sequence plus V segment. VDJmatch was used to annotate antigen specificity against VDJdb, with one amino acid substitution in CDR3 permitted. TCRdb reanalyzed the reads, keeping one entry per CDR3 protein sequence and omitting DNA. What appears here as the V and J calls and clone size reflects TCRdb's work, not the paper's. The sample table holds more than 400,000 distinct CDR3 sequences. The leading ten clones occupy approximately 6.8% of the sample.

A commercial ELISA kit detecting HCMV-specific IgG in serum was used to determine HCMV serostatus. Ficoll density gradient centrifugation was used to isolate peripheral blood mononuclear cells from blood. The rearranged chain carries TRBV4-1 and TRBJ2-1; TCRdb returns TRBD1, unconfirmable since there is no DNA. The TCR was taken from a woman between 18 and 75 years old in good health. Sequenced: blood T cells: a sorted CD56 or NKG2C T cell subset, CD4+ or CD8+ T cells, or bulk PBMC T cells (not recorded which). The CDR3 protein: CASSQGAGYNEQFF.